This TCR beta chain was captured by sequencing in a study of shared clonotypes between healthy human individuals. For the study at large: There were three CD4 naive, three CD4 memory, two CD8 naive and one CD8 memory plates per donor. Whole-study findings and limits: Generally, naive subsets (rather than memory subsets) showed larger estimated richness.

Remarks on this clone: Its antigen is unidentified.

CDR1 and CDR2 from the germline V gene are MDHEN and SYDVKM. There are 12 residues in the CDR3. The V gene lost 6 bases and the J gene lost 0 bases, with 6 bases spanning the gap. The repertoire was sequenced with immunoSEQ multiplex PCR; TCRdb's copy has only in-frame clones and lacks some. Of about 670,000 clones in the sample, 55% to 75% were seen once. Sequencing was carried out using memory CD4+ T cells sorted from blood. The subset is: CD45RA-negative fraction. This clonotype originated in a woman in her twenties or thirties in good health. V is TRBV28 and J is TRBJ2-7; maybe TRBD1 (5 bases). Here the CDR3 reads CASRDNSYEQYF. The DNA of the CDR3 is TGTGCCAGCAGGGACAACTCCTACGAGCAGTACTTC.